This T cell receptor beta chain is from a study of cytomegalovirus exposure and HLA in healthy donors. Trimming shortened V by 5 bases and J by 8 bases, and 18 bases separated the two germline ends. CDR1 LGHNA and CDR2 YSLEER come from the germline V gene. The CDR3 contains 14 residues. Comments on this clone: Its antigen is not known.

Healthy people donating bone marrow made up the donors. Overall study findings and caveats: The authors reported that TCR beta sequences could predict HLA-A and HLA-B alleles. These predictions were accurate for most subjects in the first cohort. By a later analysis, the bulk of CMV-associated TCR beta chains appeared HLA-restricted. Cytomegalovirus association was assigned to 170 or so TCR beta chains.

PCR employed 60 Vbeta and 13 Jbeta primers. Sequenced by immunoSEQ multiplex PCR; TCRdb stores in-frame clones only, minus some. The sample yields about 160,000 clones, roughly 84% seen once. The clonotype was recovered from a boy aged 2-15 years in good health and CMV-seronegative. The sample comprised PBMCs. The chain recombines TRBV4-3 with TRBJ1-1, with D maybe TRBD1 (5 bases). CDR3 residues: CASSSSVGVREAFF. The CDR3 DNA reads TGCGCCAGCAGCTCCAGCGTAGGGGTCCGAGAAGCTTTCTTT.